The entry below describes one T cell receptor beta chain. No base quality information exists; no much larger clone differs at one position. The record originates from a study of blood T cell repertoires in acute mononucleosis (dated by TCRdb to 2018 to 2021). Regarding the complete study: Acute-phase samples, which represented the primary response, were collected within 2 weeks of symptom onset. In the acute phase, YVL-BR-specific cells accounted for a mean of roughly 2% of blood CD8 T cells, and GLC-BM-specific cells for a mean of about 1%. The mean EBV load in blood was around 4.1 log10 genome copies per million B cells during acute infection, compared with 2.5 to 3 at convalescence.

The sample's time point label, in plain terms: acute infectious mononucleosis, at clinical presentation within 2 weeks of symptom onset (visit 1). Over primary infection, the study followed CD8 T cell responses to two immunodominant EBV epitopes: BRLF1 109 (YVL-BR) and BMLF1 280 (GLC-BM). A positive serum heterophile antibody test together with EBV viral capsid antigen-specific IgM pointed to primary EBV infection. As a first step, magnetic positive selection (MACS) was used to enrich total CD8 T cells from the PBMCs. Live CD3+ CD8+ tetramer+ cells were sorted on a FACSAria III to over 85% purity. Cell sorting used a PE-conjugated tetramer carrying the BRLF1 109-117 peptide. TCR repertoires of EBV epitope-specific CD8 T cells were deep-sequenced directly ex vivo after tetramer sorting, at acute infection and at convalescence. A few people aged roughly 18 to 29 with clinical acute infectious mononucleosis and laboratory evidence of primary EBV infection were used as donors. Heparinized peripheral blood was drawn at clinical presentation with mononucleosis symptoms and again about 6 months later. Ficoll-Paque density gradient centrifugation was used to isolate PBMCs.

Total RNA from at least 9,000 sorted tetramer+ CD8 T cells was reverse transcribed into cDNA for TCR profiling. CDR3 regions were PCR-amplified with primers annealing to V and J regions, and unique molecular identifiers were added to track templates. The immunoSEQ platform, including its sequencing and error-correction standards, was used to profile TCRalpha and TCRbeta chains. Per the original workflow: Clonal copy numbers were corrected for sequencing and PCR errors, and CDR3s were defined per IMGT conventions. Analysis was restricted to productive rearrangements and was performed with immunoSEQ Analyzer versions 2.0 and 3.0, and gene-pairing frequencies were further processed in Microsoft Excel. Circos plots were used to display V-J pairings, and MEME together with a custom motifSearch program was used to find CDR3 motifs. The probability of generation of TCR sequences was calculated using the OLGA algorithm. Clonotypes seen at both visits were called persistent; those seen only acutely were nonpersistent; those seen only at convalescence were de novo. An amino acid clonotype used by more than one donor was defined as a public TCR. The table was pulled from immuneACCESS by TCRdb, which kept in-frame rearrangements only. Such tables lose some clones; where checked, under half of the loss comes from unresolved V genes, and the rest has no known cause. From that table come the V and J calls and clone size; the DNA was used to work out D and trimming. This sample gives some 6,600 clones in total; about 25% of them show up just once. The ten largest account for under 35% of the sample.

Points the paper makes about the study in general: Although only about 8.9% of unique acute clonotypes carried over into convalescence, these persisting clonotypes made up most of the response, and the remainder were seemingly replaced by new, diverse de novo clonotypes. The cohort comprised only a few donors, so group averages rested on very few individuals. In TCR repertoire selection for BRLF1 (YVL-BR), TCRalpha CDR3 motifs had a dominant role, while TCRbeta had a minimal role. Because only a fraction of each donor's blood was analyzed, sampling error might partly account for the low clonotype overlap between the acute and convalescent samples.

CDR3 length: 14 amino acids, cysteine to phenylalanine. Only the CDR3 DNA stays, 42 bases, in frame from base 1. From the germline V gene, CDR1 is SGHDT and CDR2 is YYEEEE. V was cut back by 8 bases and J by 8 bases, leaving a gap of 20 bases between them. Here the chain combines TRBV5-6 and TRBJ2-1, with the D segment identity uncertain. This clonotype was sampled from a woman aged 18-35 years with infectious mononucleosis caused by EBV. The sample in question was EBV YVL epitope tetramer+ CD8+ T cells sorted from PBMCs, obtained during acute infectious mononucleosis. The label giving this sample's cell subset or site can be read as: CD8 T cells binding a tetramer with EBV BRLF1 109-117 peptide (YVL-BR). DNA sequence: TGTGCCAGTAGTGGAATACTTCGGGTCTATGAGCAGTTCTTC. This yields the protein CASSGILRVYEQFF.